The rows below give T cell receptor beta chains drawn from one sample of a study of T cells in Graves' hyperthyroidism and ophthalmopathy. TCRdb independently ran MiXCR on the multiplex PCR reads; one entry per CDR3 protein. In the table there are just over 550,000 distinct CDR3 sequences, just over 45% of which are singletons. The specimen was peripheral blood or thyroid tissue (not recorded which). Every receptor here comes from a woman aged 18-29 years with Graves' hyperthyroidism. Both conserved end residues are part of each CDR3. The order of the fields is D gene, clone size, J gene, V gene, CDR3 protein, CDR3 DNA. A D gene is named only where the DNA matches it firmly. A row's size may be missing; if present it is once, few, many or a size class.

D: NA
size: NA
J: TRBJ1-1
V: TRBV7-9
CDR3: CASSLGKRNTEAFF
DNA: TGTGCCAGCAGCCTAGGAAAGAGAAACACTGAAGCTTTCTTT

D: TRBD1
size: NA
J: TRBJ1-5
V: TRBV2
CDR3: CATRTGGDNQPQHF
DNA: TGTGCCACCAGGACAGGGGGTGACAATCAGCCCCAGCATTTT

D: NA
size: NA
J: TRBJ1-2
V: TRBV15
CDR3: CATSRVGSYGYTF
DNA: TGTGCCACCAGCAGAGTGGGGAGCTATGGCTACACCTTC

D: NA
size: NA
J: TRBJ2-7
V: TRBV29-1
CDR3: CSAVLSSLRDLQYF
DNA: TGCAGCGCCGTACTCAGCAGCTTACGAGATCTGCAGTACTTC

D: TRBD1
size: NA
J: TRBJ1-2
V: TRBV24-1
CDR3: CATSPTGTGYTF
DNA: TGTGCCACCAGTCCGACAGGGACTGGCTACACCTTC

D: NA
size: few
J: TRBJ2-7
V: TRBV7-9
CDR3: CASSLSATGSYEQYF
DNA: TGTGCCAGCAGCTTATCGGCGACGGGGTCCTACGAGCAGTACTTC

D: NA
size: few
J: TRBJ1-1
V: TRBV7-9
CDR3: CASSYGGVNTEAFF
DNA: TGTGCCAGCAGTTACGGCGGGGTGAACACTGAAGCTTTCTTT

D: NA
size: NA
J: TRBJ1-1
V: TRBV7-9
CDR3: CASSHSTQVLNTEAFF
DNA: TGTGCCAGCAGCCACTCGACACAAGTCTTGAACACTGAAGCTTTCTTT

D: NA
size: NA
J: TRBJ1-5
V: TRBV2
CDR3: CASKLGQPQHF
DNA: TGTGCCAGCAAGCTCGGGCAGCCCCAGCATTTT

D: NA
size: NA
J: TRBJ1-1
V: TRBV7-9
CDR3: CASSLGYTTEAFF
DNA: TGTGCCAGCAGCCTGGGCTACACCACTGAAGCTTTCTTT

D: NA
size: NA
J: TRBJ2-7
V: TRBV7-8
CDR3: CASSSDRPGAGYEQYF
DNA: TGTGCCAGCAGCTCCGACCGACCCGGGGCGGGTTACGAGCAGTACTTC

D: NA
size: NA
J: TRBJ1-3
V: TRBV6-6
CDR3: CASSPKAGNTIYF
DNA: TGTGCCAGCAGTCCCAAAGCCGGAAACACCATATATTTT

D: NA
size: NA
J: TRBJ1-5
V: TRBV11-1
CDR3: CASTQGNNQPQHF
DNA: TGTGCCAGCACCCAGGGTAATAATCAGCCCCAGCATTTT

D: NA
size: NA
J: TRBJ1-5
V: TRBV19
CDR3: CASSIEGVAQPQHF
DNA: TGTGCCAGTAGTATCGAAGGGGTGGCTCAGCCCCAGCATTTT

D: NA
size: NA
J: TRBJ1-3
V: TRBV19
CDR3: CASSIYRSSGNTIYF
DNA: TGTGCCAGTAGTATCTACCGGAGCTCTGGAAACACCATATATTTT

D: TRBD1
size: NA
J: TRBJ1-2
V: TRBV9
CDR3: CASSVTPTGGLDGYTF
DNA: TGTGCCAGCAGCGTAACGCCGACAGGGGGTTTGGATGGCTACACCTTC

D: TRBD1
size: NA
J: TRBJ1-4
V: TRBV7-9
CDR3: CASSYPGQVNEKLFF
DNA: TGTGCCAGCAGCTACCCGGGACAGGTGAATGAAAAACTGTTTTTT

D: NA
size: few
J: TRBJ1-1
V: TRBV2
CDR3: CASSRVPSTEAFF
DNA: TGTGCCAGCAGTCGAGTTCCAAGTACTGAAGCTTTCTTT

D: NA
size: NA
J: TRBJ2-7
V: TRBV7-9
CDR3: CASSTSRTYEQYF
DNA: TGTGCCAGCAGTACTAGCAGAACCTACGAGCAGTACTTC

D: NA
size: few
J: TRBJ2-7
V: TRBV7-9
CDR3: CASSLTGDHYEQYF
DNA: TGTGCCAGCAGCTTGACGGGAGATCACTACGAGCAGTACTTC

D: TRBD1
size: many
J: TRBJ2-7
V: TRBV29-1
CDR3: CSVRDRVSEQYF
DNA: TGCAGCGTCCGGGACAGGGTGTCCGAGCAGTACTTC

D: TRBD1
size: NA
J: TRBJ1-4
V: TRBV20-1
CDR3: CSAGQTGGWEKLFF
DNA: TGCAGTGCGGGACAGACAGGGGGGTGGGAAAAACTGTTTTTT

D: TRBD1
size: many
J: TRBJ1-1
V: TRBV29-1
CDR3: CSVSGGAGTEAFF
DNA: TGCAGCGTTTCAGGGGGCGCCGGGACTGAAGCTTTCTTT

D: NA
size: few
J: TRBJ2-7
V: TRBV6-1
CDR3: CASSEAVVSNEQYF
DNA: TGTGCCAGCAGTGAAGCTGTAGTGAGTAACGAGCAGTACTTC

D: NA
size: few
J: TRBJ2-2
V: TRBV29-1
CDR3: CSVSGGLAGELFF
DNA: TGCAGCGTTTCTGGAGGGCTTGCCGGGGAGCTGTTTTTT

D: TRBD1
size: once
J: TRBJ1-4
V: TRBV2
CDR3: CASSDRDRVIEKLFF
DNA: TGTGCCAGCAGTGACCGGGACAGGGTGATTGAAAAACTGTTTTTT

D: NA
size: once
J: TRBJ1-5
V: TRBV25-1
CDR3: CASSDTFYSNQPQHF
DNA: TGTGCCAGCAGTGACACATTCTATAGCAATCAGCCCCAGCATTTT

D: NA
size: few
J: TRBJ2-5
V: TRBV9
CDR3: CASSARYQETQYF
DNA: TGTGCCAGCAGCGCGAGATACCAAGAGACCCAGTACTTC

D: NA
size: NA
J: TRBJ1-1
V: TRBV20-1
CDR3: CSAWGEAFF
DNA: TGCAGTGCCTGGGGTGAAGCTTTCTTT

D: TRBD2
size: once
J: TRBJ2-2
V: TRBV5-1
CDR3: CASSVTSRSNGELFF
DNA: TGCGCCAGCAGCGTGACTAGCAGGAGTAACGGGGAGCTGTTTTTT

D: TRBD1
size: few
J: TRBJ2-7
V: TRBV12-3/TRBV12-4
CDR3: CASSPPAQGAGEQYF
DNA: TGTGCCAGCTCACCACCGGCCCAGGGGGCAGGGGAGCAGTACTTC

D: NA
size: NA
J: TRBJ1-4
V: TRBV19
CDR3: CASSIVGSSEKLFF
DNA: TGTGCCAGTAGTATAGTTGGTTCTAGTGAAAAACTGTTTTTT

D: NA
size: NA
J: TRBJ1-3
V: TRBV29-1
CDR3: CSVTPPDRDAGNTIYF
DNA: TGCAGCGTGACCCCCCCAGACCGGGACGCAGGAAACACCATATATTTT

D: TRBD1
size: NA
J: TRBJ1-1
V: TRBV7-8
CDR3: CASSLGDRVYFEAFF
DNA: TGTGCCAGCAGCTTAGGGGACAGGGTATATTTTGAAGCTTTCTTT

D: TRBD1
size: few
J: TRBJ2-7
V: TRBV2
CDR3: CASKGQGPYEQYF
DNA: TGTGCCAGCAAGGGACAGGGCCCCTACGAGCAGTACTTC

D: TRBD2
size: many
J: TRBJ2-2
V: TRBV2
CDR3: CASSWLAGTGELFF
DNA: TGTGCCAGCTCGTGGCTAGCGGGAACCGGGGAGCTGTTTTTT

D: TRBD2
size: few
J: TRBJ2-7
V: TRBV2
CDR3: CASSETSGRTYEQYF
DNA: TGTGCCAGCAGTGAGACTAGCGGGAGAACCTACGAGCAGTACTTC

D: TRBD2
size: NA
J: TRBJ2-7
V: TRBV7-3
CDR3: CATMDRGLAGGYEQYF
DNA: TGTGCCACCATGGACAGGGGCCTAGCGGGGGGCTACGAGCAGTACTTC

D: NA
size: many
J: TRBJ1-4
V: TRBV7-9
CDR3: CASSSGTANEKLFF
DNA: TGTGCCAGCAGTTCCGGGACGGCAAATGAAAAACTGTTTTTT

D: NA
size: NA
J: TRBJ1-4
V: TRBV7-9
CDR3: CASSLAGRVNEKLFF
DNA: TGTGCCAGCAGCTTGGCAGGACGGGTGAATGAAAAACTGTTTTTT

D: TRBD1
size: NA
J: TRBJ2-5
V: TRBV29-1
CDR3: CSASTTGDGETQYF
DNA: TGCAGCGCGAGTACGACAGGGGATGGGGAGACCCAGTACTTC

D: NA
size: few
J: TRBJ1-2
V: TRBV10-3
CDR3: CASRYKMQVNYGYTF
DNA: TGTGCCAGCAGGTACAAAATGCAGGTTAACTATGGCTACACCTTC

D: NA
size: many
J: TRBJ2-5
V: TRBV7-2
CDR3: CASTIYSVQETQYF
DNA: TGTGCCAGCACCATTTATAGCGTTCAAGAGACCCAGTACTTC

D: TRBD1
size: NA
J: TRBJ1-1
V: TRBV19
CDR3: CASRVAGGVGEGISEAFF
DNA: TGTGCCAGTAGAGTGGCAGGGGGCGTAGGTGAAGGAATAAGTGAAGCTTTCTTT

D: NA
size: NA
J: TRBJ1-2
V: TRBV7-2
CDR3: CASSLAGTVLQIANYGYTF
DNA: TGTGCCAGCAGCTTAGCAGGAACAGTCTTACAGATAGCTAACTATGGCTACACCTTC